Listed here are 6 T cell receptor beta chains from one sample, sequenced in a study of early T cells in non-severe SARS-CoV-2 infection listed by TCRdb under 2021. Receptor amplification or capture employed 5' RACE. The run used a NextSeq 500. The public reads were reanalyzed by TCRdb: fastp trimming at Q25, MiXCR alignment, in-frame beta chains only. Each entry merges the rows of one CDR3 protein and shows their most common DNA and genes. Across this sample there are some 91,000 distinct CDR3 sequences, with approximately 13% seen only once. Around 2.4% of the sample is taken by the ten largest. Sequences were obtained from whole blood. These receptors were collected from an adult who was a healthcare worker with PCR-confirmed SARS-CoV-2 infection or an uninfected control (not recorded which).

This clonotype has at least ten counts. V usage is TRBV5-1 and J usage is TRBJ2-1, with 11 bases fitting TRBD1. The CDR3 runs 15 residues. Germline V gene sequence: CDR1 SGHRS, CDR2 YFSETQ. V lost 4 bases to trimming and J lost 3 bases; unmatched junction nucleotides: 3. CDR3 amino acids: CASSGGQGVYNEQFF. The CDR3 region has the DNA TGCGCCAGCAGCGGGGGACAGGGGGTCTACAATGAGCAGTTCTTC.

This clonotype has ten or more counts. J is TRBJ2-1 and V is TRBV7-6, with unresolved D. The germline gives CDR1 SGHVS, CDR2 FNYEAQ. This CDR3 is 14 amino acids long. Trimming took 0 bases from V and 6 from J, leaving 9 bases between them. The CDR3 sequence is CASSLAPNLNEQFF. The CDR3 DNA reads TGTGCCAGCAGCTTAGCCCCGAACCTCAATGAGCAGTTCTTC.

This clonotype turned up a few times. This sequence joins TRBV27 and TRBJ2-7; D is ambiguous. Trimming removed 8 bases at V and 6 bases at J, with 14 bases between. The CDR3 spans 12 residues. Per germline, CDR1 MNHEY and CDR2 SMNVEV (reference sequence). The CDR3, as DNA: TGTGCCAGCGAGCCCGCCTTCGGCGAGCAGTACTTC. Protein: CASEPAFGEQYF.

This clonotype was detected many times. CDR3 loop: CASGRQGASEKLFF. CDR3 in DNA: TGTGCCAGCGGCCGGCAGGGGGCCAGTGAAAAACTGTTTTTT. The J gene is TRBJ1-4, the V gene TRBV28, with 8 bases fitting TRBD1. Germline CDR1 is MDHEN and CDR2 is SYDVKM. This CDR3 has 14 amino acids. The V and J ends lost 8 bases and 7 bases, in that order; junction bases with no gene match: 9.

This sequence joins TRBV7-2 and TRBJ2-1; no reliable D call. The germline V gene has CDR1 SGHTA and CDR2 FQGNSA. CDR3 size: 17 residues. The V gene lost 2 bases and the J gene lost 1 base, with 15 bases spanning the gap. CDR3 region: CASSLRVSSVSYNEQFF. The CDR3 DNA reads TGTGCCAGCAGCTTAAGAGTCTCCAGCGTATCCTACAATGAGCAGTTCTTC.

This clonotype occurred a few times. The J gene is TRBJ1-1, the V gene TRBV7-9; 10 nucleotides agree with TRBD1. The length of the CDR3 is 16 residues. V lost 2 bases to trimming and J lost 4 bases; unmatched junction nucleotides: 7. The germline CDR1 and CDR2 sequences are SEHNR and FQNEAQ (reference sequence). The CDR3 nucleotides read TGTGCCAGCAGCTTACTCAGCGACAGGGGGCTCACTGAAGCTTTCTTT. It is translated as CASSLLSDRGLTEAFF.